This is a list of T cell receptor beta chains from one sample in a study of blood T cell repertoires in COVID-19. Clones were read by immunoSEQ multiplex PCR, and TCRdb kept only the in-frame ones, dropping some. The sample lists approximately 240,000 clones; 80% to 90% were seen once. The specimen sequenced was PBMCs or T cells enriched from blood (not recorded which). The origin of the receptors is a woman aged 18-29 years in a cohort exposed to, infected with or recovered from COVID-19 (not recorded which). The CDR3 runs from the conserved cysteine through the conserved F or W. Each record gives: J gene, clone size, D gene, V gene, CDR3 protein, CDR3 DNA. A D gene is named only where the DNA matches it firmly. The size of a clone is reported for some rows only, either as once, few or many, or as a class for expanded clones.

J: TRBJ2-2
size: few
D: TRBD1
V: TRBV27
CDR3: CASSPPTTGGNGELFF
DNA: TGTGCCAGCAGTCCCCCTACGACAGGGGGCAACGGGGAGCTGTTTTTT

J: TRBJ1-4
size: once
D: TRBD1
V: TRBV10-2
CDR3: CASRPGTGGGKLFF
DNA: TGCGCCAGCAGGCCCGGGACAGGCGGTGGAAAACTGTTTTTT

J: TRBJ2-7
size: -
D: -
V: TRBV5-4
CDR3: CASSQQGNEQYF
DNA: TGTGCCAGCAGCCAACAGGGTAACGAGCAGTACTTC

J: TRBJ2-1
size: -
D: -
V: TRBV6-1
CDR3: CASSEYGGGSYNEQFF
DNA: TGTGCCAGCAGTGAGTATGGGGGAGGATCCTACAATGAGCAGTTCTTC

J: TRBJ1-2
size: -
D: TRBD1
V: TRBV5-6
CDR3: CASSPSPDRNYGYTF
DNA: TGTGCCAGCAGCCCTTCCCCGGACAGGAACTATGGCTACACCTTC

J: TRBJ1-2
size: once
D: -
V: TRBV19
CDR3: CASSSTGTPKNYGYTF
DNA: TGTGCCAGTAGTTCGACCGGGACACCGAAAAACTATGGCTACACCTTC

J: TRBJ1-5
size: -
D: -
V: TRBV23-1
CDR3: CASSQSADVSSNQPQHF
DNA: TGCGCCAGCAGTCAATCGGCCGATGTCAGTAGCAATCAGCCCCAGCATTTT

J: TRBJ2-2
size: -
D: TRBD1
V: TRBV2
CDR3: CASRDRGYTGELFF
DNA: TGTGCCAGCAGGGACAGGGGGTACACCGGGGAGCTGTTTTTT

J: TRBJ2-3
size: once
D: TRBD2
V: TRBV2
CDR3: CASSVLAGRTSTDTQYF
DNA: TGTGCCAGCAGTGTCCTAGCGGGGAGGACTAGCACAGATACGCAGTATTTT

J: TRBJ2-7
size: -
D: TRBD1
V: TRBV6-5
CDR3: CASSYGTANEQYF
DNA: TGTGCCAGCAGTTACGGGACAGCAAACGAGCAGTACTTC

J: TRBJ2-1
size: -
D: TRBD1
V: TRBV5-1
CDR3: CASSLDPGTGLFF
DNA: TGCGCCAGCAGCTTGGACCCCGGGACAGGCCTGTTCTTC

J: TRBJ1-2
size: -
D: TRBD1
V: TRBV6-4
CDR3: CASSDGQGPHGYTF
DNA: TGTGCCAGCAGTGACGGACAGGGACCCCATGGCTACACCTTC

J: TRBJ1-1
size: -
D: -
V: TRBV7-3
CDR3: CASSSQGNTEAFF
DNA: TGTGCCAGCAGCTCCCAGGGGAACACTGAAGCTTTCTTT

J: TRBJ2-1
size: -
D: TRBD1
V: TRBV24-1
CDR3: CATSDLPRDRQFF
DNA: TGTGCCACCAGTGATTTGCCCCGGGACAGGCAGTTCTTC

J: TRBJ1-1
size: once
D: -
V: TRBV11-3
CDR3: CASSFGLEAFF
DNA: TGTGCCAGCAGCTTCGGACTTGAAGCTTTCTTT

J: TRBJ1-2
size: -
D: TRBD1
V: TRBV5-1
CDR3: CASTVDPGQGYGYTF
DNA: TGCGCCAGCACCGTCGACCCGGGACAGGGGTATGGCTACACCTTC

J: TRBJ1-6
size: -
D: -
V: TRBV11-2
CDR3: CASSPEEGSPLHF
DNA: TGTGCCAGCAGCCCAGAGGAGGGTTCACCCCTCCACTTT

J: TRBJ1-3
size: -
D: TRBD1
V: TRBV5-1
CDR3: CASSRDRGSGNTIYF
DNA: TGCGCCAGCAGCCGGGACAGGGGTTCCGGAAACACCATATATTTT

J: TRBJ2-7
size: few
D: -
V: TRBV19
CDR3: CASSTPGEQYF
DNA: TGTGCCAGTAGTACCCCCGGCGAGCAGTACTTC

J: TRBJ2-1
size: -
D: TRBD1
V: TRBV5-4
CDR3: CASSLEGQGNEQFF
DNA: TGTGCCAGCAGCTTGGAAGGACAGGGTAATGAGCAGTTCTTC

J: TRBJ1-2
size: -
D: TRBD1
V: TRBV7-8
CDR3: CASSLRNRGQSGYTF
DNA: TGTGCCAGCAGCTTAAGGAACAGGGGGCAGAGTGGCTACACCTTC

J: TRBJ1-3
size: -
D: -
V: TRBV5-6
CDR3: CASSSRDTMGNTIYF
DNA: TGTGCCAGCAGCTCCCGGGACACCATGGGAAACACCATATATTTT

J: TRBJ1-2
size: -
D: -
V: TRBV5-1
CDR3: CASSLVGDGYTF
DNA: TGCGCCAGCAGCTTGGTAGGAGATGGCTACACCTTC

J: TRBJ2-7
size: -
D: -
V: TRBV5-1
CDR3: CASSLVAEDYEQYF
DNA: TGCGCCAGCAGCTTGGTAGCGGAAGACTACGAGCAGTACTTC

J: TRBJ1-6
size: -
D: -
V: TRBV9
CDR3: CASSATGDNSPLHF
DNA: TGTGCCAGCAGCGCGACAGGCGATAATTCACCCCTCCACTTT

J: TRBJ2-1
size: -
D: TRBD2
V: TRBV24-1
CDR3: CATSDSLSGRAKNEQFF
DNA: TGTGCCACCAGTGATTCCCTGAGCGGGAGGGCCAAAAATGAGCAGTTCTTC

J: TRBJ2-5
size: -
D: TRBD2
V: TRBV7-3
CDR3: CASSFDPSGGQETQYF
DNA: TGTGCCAGCAGCTTCGACCCATCGGGGGGTCAAGAGACCCAGTACTTC

J: TRBJ2-7
size: -
D: TRBD1
V: TRBV4-1
CDR3: CASSQAIGGQTYEQYF
DNA: TGCGCCAGCAGCCAAGCCATTGGGGGACAGACCTACGAGCAGTACTTC

J: TRBJ2-2
size: -
D: TRBD2
V: TRBV19
CDR3: CASSIALFGTTNTGELFF
DNA: TGTGCCAGTAGTATAGCTCTTTTTGGGACTACCAACACCGGGGAGCTGTTTTTT

J: TRBJ2-5
size: -
D: TRBD1
V: TRBV11-2
CDR3: CASSLPGTGGETQYF
DNA: TGTGCCAGCAGCTTACCGGGGACAGGGGGAGAGACCCAGTACTTC

J: TRBJ1-2
size: -
D: TRBD1
V: TRBV6-5
CDR3: CASRQGSNYGYTF
DNA: TGTGCCAGCCGACAGGGATCTAACTATGGCTACACCTTC

J: TRBJ2-3
size: -
D: TRBD1
V: TRBV5-1
CDR3: CASSQGQQGTDTQYF
DNA: TGCGCCAGCAGCCAGGGACAGCAGGGTACAGATACGCAGTATTTT

J: TRBJ1-1
size: -
D: -
V: TRBV9
CDR3: CASREGWGDTEAFF
DNA: TGTGCCAGCAGAGAGGGTTGGGGGGACACTGAAGCTTTCTTT

J: TRBJ2-1
size: -
D: -
V: TRBV6-4
CDR3: CASSDEGWGAYNEQFF
DNA: TGTGCCAGCAGTGACGAGGGATGGGGTGCCTACAATGAGCAGTTCTTC

J: TRBJ2-7
size: -
D: TRBD1
V: TRBV5-1
CDR3: CASRPFPGQEGDEQYF
DNA: TGCGCCAGCAGACCATTTCCGGGACAGGAGGGTGACGAGCAGTACTTC

J: TRBJ1-4
size: -
D: -
V: TRBV27
CDR3: CASSLSLYGSANEKLFF
DNA: TGTGCCAGCAGTTTATCCCTGTACGGGAGCGCTAATGAAAAACTGTTTTTT

J: TRBJ2-7
size: once
D: -
V: TRBV7-2
CDR3: CASSLGSEDEQYF
DNA: TGTGCCAGCAGCTTAGGGTCAGAAGACGAGCAGTACTTC

J: TRBJ2-7
size: few
D: -
V: TRBV6-4
CDR3: CASRALTYEQYF
DNA: TGTGCCAGCAGGGCCCTTACCTACGAGCAGTACTTC

J: TRBJ2-1
size: -
D: TRBD2
V: TRBV19
CDR3: CASSQLAGVVNEQFF
DNA: TGTGCCAGTAGTCAACTAGCGGGAGTAGTTAATGAGCAGTTCTTC

J: TRBJ2-3
size: -
D: TRBD1
V: TRBV24-1
CDR3: CATSETQGEGTDTQYF
DNA: TGTGCCACCAGTGAGACCCAGGGGGAAGGGACAGATACGCAGTATTTT

J: TRBJ2-4
size: -
D: TRBD1
V: TRBV24-1
CDR3: CATSDFTGGSDIQYF
DNA: TGTGCCACCAGTGATTTTACAGGGGGCTCGGACATTCAGTACTTC

J: TRBJ1-2
size: -
D: -
V: TRBV12-3/TRBV12-4
CDR3: CASSLRTAYGYTF
DNA: TGTGCCAGCAGTTTAAGGACAGCGTATGGCTACACCTTC

J: TRBJ2-7
size: -
D: -
V: TRBV6-5
CDR3: CASSYSGTRGYEQYF
DNA: TGTGCCAGCAGTTACTCGGGTACGCGCGGCTACGAGCAGTACTTC

J: TRBJ1-2
size: -
D: TRBD1
V: TRBV28
CDR3: CASTIRGLRNGYTF
DNA: TGTGCCAGCACGATCAGGGGGCTAAGGAATGGCTACACCTTC

J: TRBJ1-2
size: -
D: -
V: TRBV5-1
CDR3: CASSLGQALDGYTF
DNA: TGCGCCAGCAGCTTGGGACAGGCCCTCGATGGCTACACCTTC

J: TRBJ2-7
size: -
D: -
V: TRBV11-2
CDR3: CASSYSSITGEQYF
DNA: TGTGCCAGCAGCTACTCAAGCATCACAGGCGAGCAGTACTTC

J: TRBJ2-7
size: -
D: -
V: TRBV25-1
CDR3: CASSAPGAARYEQYF
DNA: TGTGCCAGCAGTGCGCCTGGGGCAGCCCGCTACGAGCAGTACTTC

J: TRBJ1-2
size: once
D: TRBD1
V: TRBV19
CDR3: CASSDRDRANYGYTF
DNA: TGTGCCAGTAGTGATCGGGACAGGGCTAACTATGGCTACACCTTC

J: TRBJ2-5
size: -
D: -
V: TRBV4-2
CDR3: CASSQVSEETQYF
DNA: TGTGCCAGCAGCCAAGTCAGCGAAGAGACCCAGTACTTC

J: TRBJ2-7
size: -
D: -
V: TRBV3-1/TRBV3-2
CDR3: CASSRESYEQYF
DNA: TGTGCCAGCAGCCGGGAGAGCTACGAGCAGTACTTC

J: TRBJ1-3
size: -
D: -
V: TRBV7-8
CDR3: CASSSYRVPSGNTIYF
DNA: TGTGCCAGCAGCTCGTACAGGGTCCCCTCTGGAAACACCATATATTTT

J: TRBJ2-3
size: -
D: TRBD1
V: TRBV7-6
CDR3: CATAKNQGAEVTDTQYF
DNA: TGTGCCACTGCGAAGAACCAGGGGGCAGAGGTAACAGATACGCAGTATTTT

J: TRBJ2-5
size: -
D: -
V: TRBV5-1
CDR3: CASSSQGVEETQYF
DNA: TGCGCCAGCAGCTCGCAAGGGGTAGAGGAGACCCAGTACTTC

J: TRBJ2-1
size: -
D: TRBD1
V: TRBV5-1
CDR3: CASSLAGDRGHEQFF
DNA: TGCGCCAGCAGCTTGGCCGGAGACAGGGGACATGAGCAGTTCTTC